These T cell receptor beta chains were read from a single sample in a study of T cells after yellow fever vaccination. MiXCR, run by TCRdb on the 5' RACE reads, gives a single entry per CDR3 protein. The sample includes around 140,000 distinct CDR3 sequences, roughly 8% of them seen just once. The sample consisted of CD4+ T cells sorted from PBMCs, taken 5 days after the yellow fever booster vaccination. Receptors originate from a man in his thirties or forties who received the YFV17D yellow fever vaccine. CDR3s include the opening cysteine and the closing phenylalanine or tryptophan. The D gene is left open where the match is weak. Clone size is stated in some rows and not others, as once, few, many or a class when expanded.

CDR3 DNA: TGTGCCAGCAGTAAAGGACTAGCGCCAGATACGCAGTATTTT
CDR3 protein: CASSKGLAPDTQYF
D gene: TRBD2
V gene: TRBV27
J gene: TRBJ2-3
clone size: many

CDR3 DNA: TGCAGTGCTAGAGGGCAGGGGAGCGGCAACACCAATGAGCAGTTCTTC
CDR3 protein: CSARGQGSGNTNEQFF
D gene: NA
V gene: TRBV20-1
J gene: TRBJ2-1
clone size: many

CDR3 DNA: TGTGCCAGTAGCTCGGGGGGGGAAAAACTGTTTTTT
CDR3 protein: CASSSGGEKLFF
D gene: NA
V gene: TRBV19
J gene: TRBJ1-4
clone size: few

CDR3 DNA: TGCAGTGCTAGCGGGACCCCCTACAATGAGCAGTTCTTC
CDR3 protein: CSASGTPYNEQFF
D gene: NA
V gene: TRBV20-1
J gene: TRBJ2-1
clone size: many

CDR3 DNA: TGTGCCAGCAGTCTCAGCGCGGGTTCACCCCTCCACTTT
CDR3 protein: CASSLSAGSPLHF
D gene: NA
V gene: TRBV6-5
J gene: TRBJ1-6
clone size: many

CDR3 DNA: TGTGCCAGCAGCTTTACTAGCGGGACGAACACCGGGGAGCTGTTTTTT
CDR3 protein: CASSFTSGTNTGELFF
D gene: TRBD2
V gene: TRBV5-4
J gene: TRBJ2-2
clone size: few

CDR3 DNA: TGCGCCAGCAGCTTGATGCAGGGGTCGGACGAGCAGTACTTC
CDR3 protein: CASSLMQGSDEQYF
D gene: NA
V gene: TRBV5-1
J gene: TRBJ2-7
clone size: many

CDR3 DNA: TGTGCCAGCAGCCCAATGGGACTAGCCGATGAGCAGTTCTTC
CDR3 protein: CASSPMGLADEQFF
D gene: TRBD2
V gene: TRBV7-9
J gene: TRBJ2-1
clone size: many

CDR3 DNA: TGTGCCAGCACCCGGGACTCCATCAATGAGCAGTTCTTC
CDR3 protein: CASTRDSINEQFF
D gene: NA
V gene: TRBV6-2/TRBV6-3
J gene: TRBJ2-1
clone size: many

CDR3 DNA: TGTGCCAGCAGTTTAAATGAAAAACTGTTTTTT
CDR3 protein: CASSLNEKLFF
D gene: NA
V gene: TRBV28
J gene: TRBJ1-4
clone size: many

CDR3 DNA: TGTGCCAGCAGCAGCGGGGTAGGGGAGCAGTACTTC
CDR3 protein: CASSSGVGEQYF
D gene: TRBD2
V gene: TRBV12-3/TRBV12-4
J gene: TRBJ2-7
clone size: many

CDR3 DNA: TGTGCCAGCAGAGCTTCAGTTACCTACGAGCAGTACTTC
CDR3 protein: CASRASVTYEQYF
D gene: NA
V gene: TRBV5-6
J gene: TRBJ2-7
clone size: few

CDR3 DNA: TGCGCCAGCAGCTTAGGCATTCTCTCTGGGGCCAACGTCCTGACTTTC
CDR3 protein: CASSLGILSGANVLTF
D gene: NA
V gene: TRBV5-1
J gene: TRBJ2-6
clone size: many

CDR3 DNA: TGTGCCAGCAGCTTAGTCGGTCGAGGTTACGCTTTCTTT
CDR3 protein: CASSLVGRGYAFF
D gene: NA
V gene: TRBV7-2
J gene: TRBJ1-1
clone size: many

CDR3 DNA: TGTGCCAGCAGTACTCGACAGGGCCATGGCTACACCTTC
CDR3 protein: CASSTRQGHGYTF
D gene: TRBD1
V gene: TRBV27
J gene: TRBJ1-2
clone size: many

CDR3 DNA: TGCAGTGCTAGAGTACACGGGAGGGCTTCCAATGAGCAGTTCTTC
CDR3 protein: CSARVHGRASNEQFF
D gene: TRBD2
V gene: TRBV20-1
J gene: TRBJ2-1
clone size: many

CDR3 DNA: TGCGCCCCCCACCCGGGGGCCCTTAGCAATCAGCCCCAGCATTTT
CDR3 protein: CAPHPGALSNQPQHF
D gene: NA
V gene: TRBV23-1
J gene: TRBJ1-5
clone size: many

CDR3 DNA: TGTGCCAGCAGCTTCCGGATGACTGAGCAGTTCTTC
CDR3 protein: CASSFRMTEQFF
D gene: NA
V gene: TRBV5-6
J gene: TRBJ2-1
clone size: many

CDR3 DNA: TGCAGTGCTAGAGACCCTGGGATAGCGGGAGGTCCGGGCTCCTACAATGAGCAGTTCTTC
CDR3 protein: CSARDPGIAGGPGSYNEQFF
D gene: TRBD2
V gene: TRBV20-1
J gene: TRBJ2-1
clone size: many

CDR3 DNA: TGCGCCAGCAGCTTGGACGTCCACGGGGAGCTGTTTTTT
CDR3 protein: CASSLDVHGELFF
D gene: NA
V gene: TRBV5-1
J gene: TRBJ2-2
clone size: many

CDR3 DNA: TGTGCTAGCAGCTTAGCAGGGTCTTACAATGAGCAGTTCTTC
CDR3 protein: CASSLAGSYNEQFF
D gene: NA
V gene: TRBV7-7
J gene: TRBJ2-1
clone size: many

CDR3 DNA: TGCGCCAGCACCGTCCGGGACAACTCCTACGAGCAGTACTTC
CDR3 protein: CASTVRDNSYEQYF
D gene: NA
V gene: TRBV5-1
J gene: TRBJ2-7
clone size: many

CDR3 DNA: TGTGCCAGCAGCTATGGGGGGCAGGCCCTCCACTTT
CDR3 protein: CASSYGGQALHF
D gene: NA
V gene: TRBV7-9
J gene: TRBJ1-6
clone size: many

CDR3 DNA: TGTGCCAGCAGTTTAAACTTCGGGGGGGCAATCCCCGGGGAGCTGTTTTTT
CDR3 protein: CASSLNFGGAIPGELFF
D gene: TRBD2
V gene: TRBV12-3/TRBV12-4
J gene: TRBJ2-2
clone size: few

CDR3 DNA: TGTGCCAGTTTAAACAGGGGGCTTAGCGGGAGAGGGCAGTTCTTC
CDR3 protein: CASLNRGLSGRGQFF
D gene: NA
V gene: TRBV12-3/TRBV12-4
J gene: TRBJ2-1
clone size: many

CDR3 DNA: TGTGCCAGCAGCCAACTCCCACCACGCCAGAACACTGAAGCTTTCTTT
CDR3 protein: CASSQLPPRQNTEAFF
D gene: NA
V gene: TRBV14
J gene: TRBJ1-1
clone size: NA

CDR3 DNA: TGTACCTGCAGTGGAACCGGACTAGCGGGAGTACGCTCCTACAATGAGCAGTTCTTC
CDR3 protein: CTCSGTGLAGVRSYNEQFF
D gene: TRBD2
V gene: TRBV2
J gene: TRBJ2-1
clone size: NA

CDR3 DNA: TGTGCCAGCAACGGGGGCAGTCAAGGCTACACCTTC
CDR3 protein: CASNGGSQGYTF
D gene: NA
V gene: TRBV6-5
J gene: TRBJ1-2
clone size: many

CDR3 DNA: TGTGCCAGCAGTCCACAGCGGGATCTAGAGACCCAGTACTTC
CDR3 protein: CASSPQRDLETQYF
D gene: TRBD2
V gene: TRBV12-3/TRBV12-4
J gene: TRBJ2-5
clone size: many

CDR3 DNA: TGCGCCAGCAGCCCCCGGGGGATTAGCGGGGCCTACGAGCAGTACTTC
CDR3 protein: CASSPRGISGAYEQYF
D gene: TRBD2
V gene: TRBV5-1
J gene: TRBJ2-7
clone size: NA

CDR3 DNA: TGTGCCACCAGCCTACAGGGGGACAATCAGCCCCAGCATTTT
CDR3 protein: CATSLQGDNQPQHF
D gene: TRBD1
V gene: TRBV15
J gene: TRBJ1-5
clone size: many

CDR3 DNA: TGTGCCAGCAGTTTTGGGAGCGGGAGGGCCTCTGAGCAGTTCTTC
CDR3 protein: CASSFGSGRASEQFF
D gene: TRBD2
V gene: TRBV12-3/TRBV12-4
J gene: TRBJ2-1
clone size: many

CDR3 DNA: TGTGCCAGCTCACCACCCCAGGGATTCGGCACAGATACGCAGTATTTT
CDR3 protein: CASSPPQGFGTDTQYF
D gene: NA
V gene: TRBV18
J gene: TRBJ2-3
clone size: many

CDR3 DNA: TGTGCCAGCAGCTTAGGCCCGCCCCCGAATCAGCCCCAGCATTTT
CDR3 protein: CASSLGPPPNQPQHF
D gene: NA
V gene: TRBV7-9
J gene: TRBJ1-5
clone size: many

CDR3 DNA: TGTGACAGCAGCTACTCGGGTGGACAGTTTTCCTACGAGCAGTACTTC
CDR3 protein: CDSSYSGGQFSYEQYF
D gene: NA
V gene: TRBV6-5
J gene: TRBJ2-7
clone size: NA

CDR3 DNA: TGCGCCAGCAGCTCCACCGTGACTGGGGCCAACGTCCTGACTTTC
CDR3 protein: CASSSTVTGANVLTF
D gene: NA
V gene: TRBV5-1
J gene: TRBJ2-6
clone size: few